The sequence of this T cell receptor (beta chain) was determined in a study of response to subunit inactivated influenza vaccine. Using its own MiXCR run on the RT-PCR reads, TCRdb lists one record per CDR3 protein. The sample records around 480,000 distinct CDR3 sequences, about 17% being singletons. The length of the CDR3 is 15 residues. CDR1 and CDR2 from the germline V gene are MNHNS and SASEGT. V was clipped by 3 bases and J by 0 bases, with 10 bases between them. The gene calls are TRBV6-1 and TRBJ2-3; D unresolved. This TCR derives from a man aged 50-75 years who received an inactivated influenza vaccine. The specimen comprised CD4+ T cells sorted from PBMCs, sampled about 24 months after vaccination. The CDR3 loop is CASSEWSASTDTQYF. CDR3 DNA sequence: TGTGCCAGCAGTGAGTGGAGTGCGAGCACAGATACGCAGTATTTT.